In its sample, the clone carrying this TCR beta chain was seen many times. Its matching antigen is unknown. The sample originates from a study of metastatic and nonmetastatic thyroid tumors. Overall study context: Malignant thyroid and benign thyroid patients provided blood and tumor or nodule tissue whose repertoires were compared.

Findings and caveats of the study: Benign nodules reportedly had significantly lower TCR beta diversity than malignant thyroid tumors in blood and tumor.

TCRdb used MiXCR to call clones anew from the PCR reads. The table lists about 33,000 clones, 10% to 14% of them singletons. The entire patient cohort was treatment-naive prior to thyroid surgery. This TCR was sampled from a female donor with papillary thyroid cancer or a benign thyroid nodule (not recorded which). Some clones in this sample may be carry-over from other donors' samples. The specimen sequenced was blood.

CDR3 in amino acids: CASSSAGETDTQYF. Written as DNA, the CDR3 is TGTGCCAGCAGCTCAGCGGGAGAGACAGATACGCAGTATTTT. The chain links TRBV7-9 to TRBJ2-3; TRBD2 aligns across 8 bases. The germline gives CDR1 SEHNR, CDR2 FQNEAQ (reference sequence). The CDR3 covers 14 residues. V gave up 4 bases and J gave up 3 bases; unmatched junction bases: 3.